One T cell receptor beta chain is described in this entry. Its antigen is currently unknown. Germline V lookup: CDR1 GTSNPN, CDR2 SVGIG (reference sequence). Trimming pared 2 bases from V and 2 bases from J, leaving 12 bases between. The CDR3 has 14 amino acids. PCR was performed using 60 Vbeta and 13 Jbeta primers. This table comes from immunoSEQ multiplex PCR, and its TCRdb copy is limited to in-frame clones, with some not included. In the table there are about 150,000 clones, around 84% of which are singletons. This record belongs to a study of cytomegalovirus exposure and HLA in healthy donors. Regarding the study as a whole: The HLA-A and HLA-B alleles of most subjects were reportedly predicted accurately from TCR beta sequences.

This chain connects TRBV30 to TRBJ2-5; D is perhaps TRBD2 (6 bases). The receptor was isolated from a man aged 40-55 years in good health and CMV-seropositive. The sequenced material came from PBMCs. CDR3 nucleotide sequence: TGTGCCTGGAGTTGGGGGACTTTACAAGAGACCCAGTACTTC. Amino acid sequence: CAWSWGTLQETQYF.